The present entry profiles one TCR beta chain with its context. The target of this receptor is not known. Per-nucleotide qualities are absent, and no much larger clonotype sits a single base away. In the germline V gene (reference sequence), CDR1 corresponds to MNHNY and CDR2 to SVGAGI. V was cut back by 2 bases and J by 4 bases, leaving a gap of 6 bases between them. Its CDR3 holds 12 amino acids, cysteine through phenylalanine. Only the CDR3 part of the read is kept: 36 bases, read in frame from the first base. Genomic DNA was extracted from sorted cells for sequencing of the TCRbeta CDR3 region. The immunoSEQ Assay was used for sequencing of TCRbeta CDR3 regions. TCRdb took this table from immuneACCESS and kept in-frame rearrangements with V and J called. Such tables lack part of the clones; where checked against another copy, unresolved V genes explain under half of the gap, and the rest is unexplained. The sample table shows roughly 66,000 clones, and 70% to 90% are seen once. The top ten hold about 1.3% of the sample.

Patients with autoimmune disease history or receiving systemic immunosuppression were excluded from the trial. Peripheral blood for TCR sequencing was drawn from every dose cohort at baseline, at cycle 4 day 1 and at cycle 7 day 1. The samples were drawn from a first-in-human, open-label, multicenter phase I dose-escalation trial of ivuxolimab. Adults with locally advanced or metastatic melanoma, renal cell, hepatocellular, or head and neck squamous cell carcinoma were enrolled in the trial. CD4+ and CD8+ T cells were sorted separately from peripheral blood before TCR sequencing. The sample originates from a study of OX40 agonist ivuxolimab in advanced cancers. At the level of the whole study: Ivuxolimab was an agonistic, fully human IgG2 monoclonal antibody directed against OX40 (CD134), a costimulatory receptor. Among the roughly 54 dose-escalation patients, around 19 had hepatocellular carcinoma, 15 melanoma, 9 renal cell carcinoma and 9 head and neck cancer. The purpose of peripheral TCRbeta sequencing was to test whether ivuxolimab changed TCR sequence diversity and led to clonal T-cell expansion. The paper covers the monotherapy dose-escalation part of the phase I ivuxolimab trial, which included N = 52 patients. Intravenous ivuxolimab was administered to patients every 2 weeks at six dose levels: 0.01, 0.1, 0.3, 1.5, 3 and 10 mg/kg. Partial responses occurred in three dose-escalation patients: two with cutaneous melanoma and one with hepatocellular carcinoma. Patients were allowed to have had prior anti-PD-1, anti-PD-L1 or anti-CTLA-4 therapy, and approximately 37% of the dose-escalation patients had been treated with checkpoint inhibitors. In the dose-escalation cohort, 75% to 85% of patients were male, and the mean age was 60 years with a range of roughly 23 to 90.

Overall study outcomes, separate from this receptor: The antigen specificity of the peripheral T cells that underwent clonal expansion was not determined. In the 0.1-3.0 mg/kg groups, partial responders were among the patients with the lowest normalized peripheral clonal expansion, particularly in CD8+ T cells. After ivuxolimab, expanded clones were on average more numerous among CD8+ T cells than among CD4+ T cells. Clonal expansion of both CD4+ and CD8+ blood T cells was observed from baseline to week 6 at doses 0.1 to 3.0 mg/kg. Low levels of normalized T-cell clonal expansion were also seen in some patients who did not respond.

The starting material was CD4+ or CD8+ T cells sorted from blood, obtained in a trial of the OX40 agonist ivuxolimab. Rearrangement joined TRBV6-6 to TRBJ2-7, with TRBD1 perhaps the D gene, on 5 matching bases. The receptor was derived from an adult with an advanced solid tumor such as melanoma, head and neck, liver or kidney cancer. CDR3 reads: CASSYGQYEQYF. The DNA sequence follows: TGTGCCAGCAGTTACGGACAATACGAGCAGTACTTC.